This T cell receptor (beta chain) is drawn from a study of cytotoxic CD8 clonotypes in ibrutinib-treated CLL. Study in general: The cohort had around 10 relapsed/refractory and around 15 treatment-naive patients, 17 IGHV unmutated.

Trimming removed 2 bases at V and 7 bases at J, with 17 bases between. The CDR3 runs to 15 residues. Germline CDR1 is SNHLY and CDR2 is FYNNEI. Profiling relied on immunoSEQ multiplex PCR, and the TCRdb table lists in-frame clones only, not all of them. The profile shows 300,000 to 350,000 clones, about 77% of them singletons. The source is a human donor with chronic lymphocytic leukemia. V is TRBV2 and J is TRBJ1-2; D might be TRBD1 (5 bases). Source: PBMCs, taken before ibrutinib treatment. This CDR3 is CASSEYRVGAVGYTF. The CDR3 coding sequence is TGTGCCAGCAGTGAATATAGGGTCGGGGCCGTTGGCTACACCTTC.